A single sample gave rise to the 4 T cell receptor beta chains below, sequenced in a study of T cell responses to AZD1222 COVID-19 vaccine. Libraries were prepared by immunoSEQ multiplex PCR; TCRdb keeps only in-frame clonotypes and omits some of them. The sample lists 90,000 to 150,000 clones, 91% occurring once. The starting material was peripheral blood, obtained on day 0 of AZD1222 vaccination. The receptor set was obtained from an adult in good health.

The rearrangement links TRBV9 to TRBJ1-5; D is unresolved. V gave up 5 bases and J gave up 3 bases, with 9 bases separating them. CDR1 and CDR2 from the germline V gene are SGDLS and YYNGEE. This CDR3 is built from 13 residues. The CDR3 DNA is TGTGCCAGCAGTTCCCAACCCAATCAGCCCCAGCATTTT. Encoded protein: CASSSQPNQPQHF.

The chain joins TRBV4-1 to TRBJ2-2, with TRBD2 as a possible D gene (6 bases). Looked up from germline, CDR1 is MGHRA and CDR2 is YSYEKL. Deletions cut 0 bases from V and 1 base from J, with 9 bases between. This CDR3 has 16 residues. The chain's CDR3 is CASSQDSGVNTGELFF. The CDR3 nucleotides read TGCGCCAGCAGCCAAGATTCGGGAGTGAACACCGGGGAGCTGTTTTTT.

The chain couples TRBV29-1 to TRBJ1-1; the D is unclear. Trimming removed 8 bases from V and 1 base from J, with 14 bases in between. This CDR3 region has 13 residues. Germline lookup yields CDR1 SQVTM and CDR2 ANQGSEA. The CDR3 here is CSPVIQANTEAFF. In DNA form, the CDR3 reads TGCAGCCCCGTAATCCAAGCGAACACTGAAGCTTTCTTT. The entire variable domain, with the rest obtained from reference TRBV29-1 and TRBJ1-1, is as follows: SAVISQKPSRDICQRGTSLTIQCQVDSQVTMMFWYRQQPGQSLTLIATANQGSEATYESGFVIDKFPISRPNLTFSTLTVSNMSPEDSSIYLCSPVIQANTEAFFGQGTRLTVV.

The chain employs TRBV27 and TRBJ2-3; D is perhaps TRBD2 (6 bases). The CDR3 is 15 residues long. V was trimmed by 3 bases and J by 3 bases, leaving 13 bases between them. Per germline, CDR1 MNHEY and CDR2 SMNVEV (reference sequence). The CDR3 DNA is TGTGCCAGCAGTTTCCGACGGGAGTCGACAGATACGCAGTATTTT. Its protein is CASSFRRESTDTQYF.